The TCR beta chain under discussion was sequenced for a study of post-analysis software for immune sequencing data. Whole-study findings and limits: With TRBV5-6, TRBV5-1 and TRBV20-1 included, 4 or 5 TRBV segments were more frequent in patients than in controls.

Per the germline V gene, CDR1 is DFQATT and CDR2 is SNEGSKA (reference sequence). Between the trimmed V and J ends, which lost 3 bases and 4 bases, there was a span of 10 bases. The CDR3 is made up of 13 amino acids. Concerning this clonotype itself: The antigen remains undetermined.

Unique molecular identifiers tagged the TCR beta cDNA libraries. TCRdb ran MiXCR on the PCR reads and lists one entry per CDR3 protein. Among hundreds of thousands of distinct CDR3 sequences listed, roughly 30% were seen once. The sequenced material came from blood. The V call is TRBV20-1, the J call TRBJ2-1; tentatively, D is TRBD2 (6 bases). This TCR derives from a girl between 5 and 17 years old with multiple sclerosis. CDR3: CSASPGGYNEQFF. For the CDR3, the DNA is TGCAGTGCTAGTCCCGGGGGATACAATGAGCAGTTCTTC.